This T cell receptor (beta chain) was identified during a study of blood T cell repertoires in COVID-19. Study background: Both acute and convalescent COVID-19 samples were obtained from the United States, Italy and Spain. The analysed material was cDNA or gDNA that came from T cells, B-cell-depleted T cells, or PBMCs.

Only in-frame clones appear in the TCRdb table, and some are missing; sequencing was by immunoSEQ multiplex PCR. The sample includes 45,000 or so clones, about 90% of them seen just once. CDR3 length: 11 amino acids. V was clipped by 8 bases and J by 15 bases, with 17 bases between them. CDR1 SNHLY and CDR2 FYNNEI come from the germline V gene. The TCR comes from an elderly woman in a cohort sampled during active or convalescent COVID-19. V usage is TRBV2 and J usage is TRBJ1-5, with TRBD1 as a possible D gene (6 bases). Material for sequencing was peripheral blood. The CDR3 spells CASGRDTEWHF. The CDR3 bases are TGTGCCAGCGGTCGGGACACGGAGTGGCATTTT.